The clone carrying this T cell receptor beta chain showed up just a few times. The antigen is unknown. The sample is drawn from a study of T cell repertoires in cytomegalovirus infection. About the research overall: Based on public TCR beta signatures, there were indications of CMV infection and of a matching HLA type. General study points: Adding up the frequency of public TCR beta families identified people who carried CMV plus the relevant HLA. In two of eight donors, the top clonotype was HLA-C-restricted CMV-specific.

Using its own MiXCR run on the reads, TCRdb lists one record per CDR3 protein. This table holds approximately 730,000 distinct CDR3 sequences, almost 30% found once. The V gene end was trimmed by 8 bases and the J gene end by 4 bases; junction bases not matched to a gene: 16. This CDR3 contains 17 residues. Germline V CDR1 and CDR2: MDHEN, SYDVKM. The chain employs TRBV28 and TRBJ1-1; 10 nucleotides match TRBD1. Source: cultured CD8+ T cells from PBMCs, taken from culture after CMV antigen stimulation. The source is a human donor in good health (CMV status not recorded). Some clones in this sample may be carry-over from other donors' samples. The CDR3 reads CASGPTGGESISTEAFF. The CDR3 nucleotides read TGTGCCAGCGGCCCGACAGGGGGCGAAAGCATTAGCACTGAAGCTTTCTTT.